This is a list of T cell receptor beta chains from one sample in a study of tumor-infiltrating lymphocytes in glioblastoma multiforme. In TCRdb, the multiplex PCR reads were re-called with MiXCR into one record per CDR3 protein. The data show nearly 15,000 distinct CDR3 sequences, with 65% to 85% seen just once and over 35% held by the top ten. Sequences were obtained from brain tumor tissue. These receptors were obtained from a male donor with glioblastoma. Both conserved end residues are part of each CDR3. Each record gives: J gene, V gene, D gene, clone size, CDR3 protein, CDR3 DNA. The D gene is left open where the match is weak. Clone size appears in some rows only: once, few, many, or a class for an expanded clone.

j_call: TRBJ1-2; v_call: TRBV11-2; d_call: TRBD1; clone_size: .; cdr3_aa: CASSLVQGDNGYTF; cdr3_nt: TGTGCCAGCAGCTTAGTACAGGGGGACAATGGCTACACCTTC
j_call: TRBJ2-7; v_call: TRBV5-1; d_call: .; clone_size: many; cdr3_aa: CASSLDWTNFYEQYF; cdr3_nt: TGCGCCAGCAGCTTGGATTGGACAAACTTCTACGAGCAGTACTTC
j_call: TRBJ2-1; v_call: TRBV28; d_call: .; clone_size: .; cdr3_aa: CASSSLSGWSYNEQFF; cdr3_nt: TGTGCCAGCAGTTCCCTTTCGGGGTGGTCCTACAATGAGCAGTTCTTC
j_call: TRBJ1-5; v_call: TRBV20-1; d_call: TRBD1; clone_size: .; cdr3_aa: CSARERDRVFQPQHF; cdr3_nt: TGCAGTGCTAGAGAACGGGACAGGGTCTTTCAGCCCCAGCATTTT
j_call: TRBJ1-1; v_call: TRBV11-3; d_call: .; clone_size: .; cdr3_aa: CASTDRTDMNTDAFF; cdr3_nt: TGTGCCAGCACTGATCGGACGGACATGAACACCGATGCTTTCTTT
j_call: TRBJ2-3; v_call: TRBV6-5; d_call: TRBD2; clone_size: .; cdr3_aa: CASSSLAASTDTQYF; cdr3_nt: TGTGCCAGCAGTTCTCTAGCGGCTAGCACAGATACGCAGTATTTT
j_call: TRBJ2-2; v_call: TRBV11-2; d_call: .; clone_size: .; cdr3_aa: CVSRGMGAGVPVELFF; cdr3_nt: TGTGTCAGCAGGGGGATGGGTGCGGGAGTTCCCGTGGAGCTGTTTTTT
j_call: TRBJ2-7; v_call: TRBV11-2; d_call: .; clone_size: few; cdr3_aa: CASSLEAGGEQYF; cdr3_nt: TGTGCCAGCAGCTTGGAAGCCGGAGGCGAGCAGTACTTC
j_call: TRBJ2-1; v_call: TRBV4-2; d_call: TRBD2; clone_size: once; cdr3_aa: CASSRTGTSVYSEPFF; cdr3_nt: TGTGCCAGCAGCCGGACCGGGACTAGCGTTTACAGTGAGCCGTTCTTC
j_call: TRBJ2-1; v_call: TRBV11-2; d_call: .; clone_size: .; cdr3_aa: CASSLAPRPVNEQFF; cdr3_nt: TGTGCCAGCAGCTTAGCCCCCCGCCCGGTCAATGAGCAGTTCTTC
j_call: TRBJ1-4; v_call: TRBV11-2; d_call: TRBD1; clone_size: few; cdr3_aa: CASSLAGTGTADEKLFF; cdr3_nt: TGTGCCAGCAGCTTAGCTGGGACCGGGACAGCCGATGAAAAACTGTTTTTT
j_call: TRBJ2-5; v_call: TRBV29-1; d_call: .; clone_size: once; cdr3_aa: CSVDNKGTQETQYF; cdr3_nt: TGCAGCGTCGATAACAAGGGGACGCAAGAGACCCAGTACTTC
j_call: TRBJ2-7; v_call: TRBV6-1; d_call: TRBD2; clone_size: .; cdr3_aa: CASSVHTVAGTYEQYF; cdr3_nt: TGTGCCAGCAGTGTCCACACGGTAGCGGGGACCTACGAGCAGTACTTC
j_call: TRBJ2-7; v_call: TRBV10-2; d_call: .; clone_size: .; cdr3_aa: CASVESGTQYF; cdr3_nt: TGCGCCAGCGTTGAGTCGGGTACGCAGTACTTC
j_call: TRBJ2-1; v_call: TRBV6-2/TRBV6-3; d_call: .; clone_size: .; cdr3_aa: CASSAEGYNEQFF; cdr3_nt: TGTGCCAGCAGTGCAGAGGGATACAATGAGCAGTTCTTC
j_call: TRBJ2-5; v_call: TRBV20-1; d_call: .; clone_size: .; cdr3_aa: CSARDKIQIETQYF; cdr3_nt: TGCAGTGCTAGAGATAAGATACAAATTGAGACCCAGTACTTC
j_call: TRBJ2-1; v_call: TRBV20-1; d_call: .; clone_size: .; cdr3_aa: CSARGGAGLYEEFF; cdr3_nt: TGCAGTGCTAGAGGTGGGGCAGGGCTGTATGAGGAGTTCTTC
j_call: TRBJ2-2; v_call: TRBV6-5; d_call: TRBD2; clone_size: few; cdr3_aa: CASSSQRTSGPGELFF; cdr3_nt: TGTGCCAGCAGTTCCCAGAGGACTAGCGGGCCCGGGGAGCTGTTTTTT
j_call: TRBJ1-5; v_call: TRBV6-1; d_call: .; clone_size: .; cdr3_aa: CASRDRRYSNQPQHF; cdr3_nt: TGTGCCAGCAGGGACAGAAGATATAGCAATCAGCCCCAGCATTTT
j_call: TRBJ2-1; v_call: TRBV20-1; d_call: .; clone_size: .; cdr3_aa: CSASRASRHNEQFF; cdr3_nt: TGCAGTGCTAGCCGGGCTAGCCGACACAATGAGCAGTTCTTC
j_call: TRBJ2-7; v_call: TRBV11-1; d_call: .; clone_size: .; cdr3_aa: CASSPNRDTFYEQYF; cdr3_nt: TGTGCCAGCAGCCCGAACCGGGACACATTCTACGAACAGTACTTC
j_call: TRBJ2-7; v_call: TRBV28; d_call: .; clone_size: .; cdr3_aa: CASSLSAAWHDEQYF; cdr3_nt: TGTGCCAGCAGTTTATCAGCGGCATGGCATGACGAGCAGTACTTC
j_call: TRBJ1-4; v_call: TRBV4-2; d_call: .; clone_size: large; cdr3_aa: CASSQEGEKLFF; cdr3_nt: TGTGCCAGCAGCCAAGAGGGGGAAAAACTGTTTTTT
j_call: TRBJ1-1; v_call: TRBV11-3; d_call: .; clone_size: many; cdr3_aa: CASSLGGPNTEAFF; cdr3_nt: TGTGCCAGCAGCTTGGGGGGACCGAACACTGAAGCTTTCTTT
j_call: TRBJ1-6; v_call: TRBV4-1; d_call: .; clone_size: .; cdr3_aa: CATQNLASGISPPHF; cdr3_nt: TGCGCCACCCAAAACCTGGCATCTGGGATTTCACCCCCCCACTTT
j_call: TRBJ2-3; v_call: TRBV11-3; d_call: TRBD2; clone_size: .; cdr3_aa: CASSPGISGGPEDTQYF; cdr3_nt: TGTGCCAGCAGCCCGGGGATATCGGGAGGGCCGGAAGATACGCAGTATTTT
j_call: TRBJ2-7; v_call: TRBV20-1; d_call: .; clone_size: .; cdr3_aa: CSARSLVGHEQYF; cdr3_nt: TGCAGTGCTAGAAGCCTAGTCGGTCACGAGCAGTACTTC
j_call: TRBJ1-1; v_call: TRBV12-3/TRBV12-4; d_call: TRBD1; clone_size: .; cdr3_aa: CASSPRQGANTEAFF; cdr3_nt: TGTGCCAGCAGTCCCCGACAGGGGGCGAACACTGAAGCTTTCTTT
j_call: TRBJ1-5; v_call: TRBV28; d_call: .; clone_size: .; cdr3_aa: CASSFQGPQHF; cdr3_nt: TGTGCCAGCAGTTTCCAGGGGCCCCAGCATTTT
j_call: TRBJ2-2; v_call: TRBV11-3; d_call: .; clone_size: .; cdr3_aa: CASSFDSNTGELFF; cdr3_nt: TGTGCCAGCAGTTTTGACTCAAACACCGGGGAGCTGTTTTTT
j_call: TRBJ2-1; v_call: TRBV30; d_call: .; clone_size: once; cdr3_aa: CTWSVRELVLFF; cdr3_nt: TGTACCTGGAGTGTACGTGAATTGGTGCTGTTCTTC
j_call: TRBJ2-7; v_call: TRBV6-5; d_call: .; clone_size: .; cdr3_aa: CASTGMGSYERYF; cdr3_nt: TGTGCCAGCACGGGGATGGGTAGCTACGAGCGGTACTTC
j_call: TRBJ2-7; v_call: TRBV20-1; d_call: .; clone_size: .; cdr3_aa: CSAYGRSSYEQYF; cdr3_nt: TGCAGTGCCTACGGACGGTCCAGCTACGAGCAGTACTTC
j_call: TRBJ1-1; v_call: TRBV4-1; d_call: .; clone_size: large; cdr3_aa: CASSHHREGTEAFF; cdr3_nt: TGCGCCAGCAGCCACCACAGGGAGGGCACTGAAGCTTTCTTT
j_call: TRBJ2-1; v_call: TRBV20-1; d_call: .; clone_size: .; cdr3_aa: CSDRYWRSCNQQLF; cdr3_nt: TGCAGTGATAGGTACTGGCGCTCCTGCAATCAGCAGCTCTTC
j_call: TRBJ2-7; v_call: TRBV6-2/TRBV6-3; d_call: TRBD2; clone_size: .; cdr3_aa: CASSKSITSAAYEQYF; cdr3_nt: TGTGCCAGCAGTAAGTCAATTACTAGCGCAGCCTACGAGCAGTACTTC
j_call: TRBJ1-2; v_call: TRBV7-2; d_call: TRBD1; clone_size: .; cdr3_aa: CASSLYSTGRDYGYSF; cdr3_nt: TGTGCCAGCAGCTTGTACTCGACAGGGCGGGACTATGGCTACTCCTTC
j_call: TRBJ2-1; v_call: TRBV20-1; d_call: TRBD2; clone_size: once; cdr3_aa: CSASLGLASNEQFF; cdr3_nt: TGCAGTGCTAGCTTGGGACTAGCGAGCAATGAGCAGTTCTTC
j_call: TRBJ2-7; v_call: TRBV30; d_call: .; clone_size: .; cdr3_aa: CAWSSTNGGLKEYF; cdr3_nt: TGTGCCTGGAGTTCGACTAACGGGGGCCTTAAGGAGTACTTC
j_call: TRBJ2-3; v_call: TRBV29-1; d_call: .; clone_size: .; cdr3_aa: CSVTTGVAYTDTQFF; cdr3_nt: TGCAGCGTGACTACGGGGGTTGCCTACACGGATACTCAGTTTTTT
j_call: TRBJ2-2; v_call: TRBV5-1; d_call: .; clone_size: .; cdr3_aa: CASSSQGRQDYTGELFF; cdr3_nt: TGCGCCAGCAGCAGCCAGGGACGACAGGATTACACCGGGGAGCTGTTTTTT
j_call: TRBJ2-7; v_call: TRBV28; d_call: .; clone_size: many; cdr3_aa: CASGSGPGRGGTYEQYF; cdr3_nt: TGTGCCAGCGGGTCCGGGCCAGGTCGTGGGGGGACCTACGAGCAGTACTTC
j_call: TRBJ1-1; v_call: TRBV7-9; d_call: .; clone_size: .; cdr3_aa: CACSLRREKSEASF; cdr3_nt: TGTGCCTGCAGCTTACGTAGGGAAAAGTCTGAAGCTTCCTTT
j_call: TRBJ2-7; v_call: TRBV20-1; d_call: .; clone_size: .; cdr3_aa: CSAGQTGKQYF; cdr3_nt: TGCAGTGCTGGTCAAACAGGGAAGCAGTACTTC
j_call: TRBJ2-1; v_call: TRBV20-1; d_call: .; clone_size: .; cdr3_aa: CSSRESTGIHNEQFF; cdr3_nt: TGCAGCTCGAGAGAAAGTACCGGGATTCACAATGAGCAGTTCTTC
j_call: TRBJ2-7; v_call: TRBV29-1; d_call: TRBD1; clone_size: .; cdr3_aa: CSVEHGDRGSHEQYF; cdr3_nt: TGCAGCGTTGAACATGGGGACAGGGGAAGCCACGAGCAGTACTTC
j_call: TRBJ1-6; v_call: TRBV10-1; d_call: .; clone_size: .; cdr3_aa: CARTEVLNSPLHF; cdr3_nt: TGCGCCAGAACGGAGGTATTGAATTCACCCCTCCACTTT